Reported below is one T cell receptor (beta chain). Its antigen is unidentified. Researchers amplified the TCR beta CDR3 regions from RNA transcripts. With the HTBI primer set, the TCR CDR3 went through a first round of RT-PCR. From the multiplex PCR reads, TCRdb called clonotypes with MiXCR, one entry per CDR3 protein. Of roughly 500,000 distinct CDR3 sequences in the sample, under 25% were seen once. The data are from a study of T cells in Graves' hyperthyroidism and ophthalmopathy. Study-level findings and limits: For ophthalmopathy, model prediction preceded onset by a median about 6.4 months. In blood, most of the thyroid clonotypes expanded above 0.001 were also present.

This CDR3 has 13 residues. CDR1 and CDR2 (germline): DFQATT, SNEGSKA (reference sequence). Deletions cut 2 bases from V and 5 bases from J, with 9 bases between. The sequence was obtained from a woman in her 70s with Graves' ophthalmopathy. The rearrangement uses TRBV20-1 and TRBJ1-4, with D uncertain. The sequencing input was blood. The CDR3 DNA sequence: TGCAGTGCTAGAAGTGGTTCAAATGAAAAACTGTTTTTT. It translates to CSARSGSNEKLFF.